This TCR beta chain comes out of a study of T cells in Graves' hyperthyroidism and ophthalmopathy (dated by TCRdb to between 2017 and 2020). Looking at the study overall: Peripheral blood samples were taken at initial diagnosis, before any treatment was given. A discovery cohort of about a hundred patients, roughly 40 with Graves' ophthalmopathy and about 58 with stable Graves' hyperthyroidism, was used to find distinguishing TCR V-J signatures. An independent validation cohort of 18 to 20 hyperthyroidism patients and approximately 17 patients who later progressed to ophthalmopathy tested prospective prediction of ophthalmopathy. The 100 or so discovery patients were divided at random into training and test sets in a 7:3 ratio. Thyroid tissue and blood T-cell repertoires from several Graves' hyperthyroidism patients were also compared in the study. After blood sampling, hyperthyroidism patients were treated with methimazole at a starting dose of 30 mg daily, and ophthalmopathy patients were treated with high-dose intravenous methylprednisolone. TCR Vbeta CDR3 sequencing of 140 or so peripheral blood samples (fewer than 45 ophthalmopathy, under 80 hyperthyroidism and 17 progressor patients) is reported in the paper.

Moderately to severely active disease, a Clinical Activity Score of at least 3, a NOSPECS grade of at least 4, and a duration under 3 months were present in ophthalmopathy patients. Any patient with an uncontrolled infection, another autoimmune disease, pregnancy or lactation was excluded. Diagnoses were established on the basis of clinical symptoms, serum thyroxine and TRAb, thyroid ultrasound, and orbital computed tomography. PBMCs were separated from 10 ml of fresh peripheral blood using Ficoll-Paque density gradient centrifugation. Trizol reagent was used to extract total RNA, and RNA quality was then checked on an Agilent 2100 Bioanalyzer. The TCR beta CDR3 regions were amplified from RNA transcripts. For the first round of RT-PCR on the TCR CDR3, the HTBI primer set was used together with the Qiagen OneStep RT-PCR kit. Libraries were constructed in a second round of multiplex PCR, after which size selection and purification were carried out. Sequencing of the libraries was done on an Illumina HiSeq2000 using paired-end 100 bp reads. As for the authors' bioinformatics: SOAPnuke was used to process the raw data, with reads discarded if the reads contained adapters or uncalled bases, had a mean Phred below 15, or lacked an exact constant-primer or identifier match. COPE v1.2.5 was used to merge high-quality paired reads, and clonotypes were defined as unique nucleotide sequences. Clonotypes were aligned to IMGT TRBV, TRBD and TRBJ reference segments using MiTCR v1.1. Only V-J combinations with frequency above 0.0001, covering approximately 99% of repertoires, were analysed. The TCS score was defined as the ratio of F50 (clonal expansion) to E x V (chaos), calculated using BLOSUM62-based TCRdist between CDR3 peptides within each V-J. Welch's t-statistics and random forest reduced 514 V-J features to around 14, which were used in a naive Bayes classifier (R e1071). TCRdb passed the public sequencing reads through fastp at Q25 and MiXCR, retaining productive beta sequences. One record per CDR3 amino acid sequence lists the most common genes and DNA. Here the V and J calls rest on TCRdb's processing, not on the authors' analysis. This sample is represented by hundreds of thousands of distinct CDR3 sequences; about 14% of them were singletons. Of the sample, less than 15% is held by the ten largest clones.

This clonotype was recorded a few times. Its binding antigen is unknown. One end of the junction is discordant with germline, which a read error may explain. Including the terminal cysteine and phenylalanine, the CDR3 comprises 18 residues. The retained sequence is limited to the CDR3, 54 bases, with the frame set at the first base. The germline V gene provides CDR1 MNHEY and CDR2 SVGAGI. What the study reported, not specific to this receptor: No statistical method was used to set the sample size in advance, and investigators knew the group allocation. Most expanded thyroid clonotypes (frequency above 0.001) were also found in blood, which suggests that blood repertoires may mirror thyroid immune responses. In validation, the model predicted progression to ophthalmopathy a median of about 6.5 months before onset, with roughly 70% sensitivity and more than 72% specificity. In cross-validation, a model built on a 13 V-J signature told ophthalmopathy apart from stable hyperthyroidism with less than 90% sensitivity and 81% to 82% specificity, and in testing the same model reached 80%/75%.

This TCR derives from a man aged 18-30 years with Graves' ophthalmopathy. The rearranged segments are TRBV6-5 and TRBJ2-2, with the D gene too uncertain to name. The sequenced sample consisted of blood. Here the CDR3 is given as CANSKGIWKSANTGELFF. In nucleotides, the sequence is TGTGCCAACAGTAAGGGTATCTGGAAGTCTGCGAACACCGGGGAGCTGTTTTTT.